This TCR beta chain was retrieved from a study of tumor and adjacent non-tumor tissue in lung cancer. Study-level information: On average, productive TCRbeta reads reached around 4 million per sample.

Three rounds of nested PCR, following a modified ARM-PCR protocol, produced the TCRbeta library. From the multiplex PCR reads, TCRdb called clonotypes with MiXCR, one entry per CDR3 protein. The data show almost 75,000 distinct CDR3 sequences, around 70% seen once. Germline V gene sequence: CDR1 SGHAT, CDR2 FQNNGV. The CDR3 is 15 amino acids. The ends were cut back, 4 bases at V and 0 bases at J, with 11 bases in the middle. The template was RNA from unsorted bulk tissue. More than 3 cm separated this lung sample from the edge of the tumor. This chain joins TRBV11-2 and TRBJ2-3, with D uncertain. Material for sequencing was distant non-tumor lung tissue. This receptor was identified in a woman aged 50 to 60 with non-small cell lung cancer. In DNA, the CDR3 is TGTGCCAGCAGCTCCGCTGTGGTTAGCACAGATACGCAGTATTTT. Protein sequence: CASSSAVVSTDTQYF. The full variable domain, completed using reference TRBV11-2 and TRBJ2-3, is EAGVAQSPRYKIIEKRQSVAFWCNPISGHATLYWYQQILGQGPKLLIQFQNNGVVDDSQLPKDRFSAERLKGVDSTLKIQPAKLEDSAVYLCASSSAVVSTDTQYFGPGTRLTVL.